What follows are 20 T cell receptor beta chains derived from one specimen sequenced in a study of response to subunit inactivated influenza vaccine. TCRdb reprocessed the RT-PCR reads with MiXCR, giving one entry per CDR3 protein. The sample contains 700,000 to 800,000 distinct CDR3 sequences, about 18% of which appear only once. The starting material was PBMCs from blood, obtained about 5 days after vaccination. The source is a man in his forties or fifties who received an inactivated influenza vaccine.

This CDR3 is CASSVREGRSYEQYF. The CDR3 bases are TGTGCCAGCAGTGTACGGGAGGGACGGTCCTACGAGCAGTACTTC. This chain joins TRBV12-3 or TRBV12-4 and TRBJ2-7, with TRBD2 matching 8 bases. V lost 5 bases to trimming and J lost 1 base; unmatched junction nucleotides: 7. The CDR3 consists of 15 residues.

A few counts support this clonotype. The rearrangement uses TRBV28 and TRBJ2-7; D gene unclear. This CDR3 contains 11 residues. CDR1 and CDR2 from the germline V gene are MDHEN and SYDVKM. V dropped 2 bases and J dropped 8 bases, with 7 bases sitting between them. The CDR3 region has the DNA TGTGCCAGCAGTTTAATGGCTAAGCAGTACTTC. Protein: CASSLMAKQYF.

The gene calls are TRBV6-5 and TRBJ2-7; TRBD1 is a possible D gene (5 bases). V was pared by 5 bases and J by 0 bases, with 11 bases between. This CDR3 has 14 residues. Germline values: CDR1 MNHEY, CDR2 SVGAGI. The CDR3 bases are TGTGCCAGCAGTAACAGCAGGGCCTCCTACGAGCAGTACTTC. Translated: CASSNSRASYEQYF.

As DNA, the CDR3 is TGTGCCAGCTCCCAGAGCCCCTTGGAGACCCAGTACTTC. The encoded protein is CASSQSPLETQYF. The rearrangement uses TRBV7-2 and TRBJ2-5; the D is unclear. The CDR3 extends over 13 amino acids. V lost 8 bases and J lost 5, with 15 bases in between. Germline lookup yields CDR1 SGHTA and CDR2 FQGNSA.

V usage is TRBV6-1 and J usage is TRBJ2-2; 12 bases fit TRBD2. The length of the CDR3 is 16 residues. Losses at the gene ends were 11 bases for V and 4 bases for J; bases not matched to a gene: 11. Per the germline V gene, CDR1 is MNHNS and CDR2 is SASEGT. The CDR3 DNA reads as TGTGCCCCCCTTCAACGACTAGCGGGGGCCACCGGGGAGCTGTTTTTT. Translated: CAPLQRLAGATGELFF.

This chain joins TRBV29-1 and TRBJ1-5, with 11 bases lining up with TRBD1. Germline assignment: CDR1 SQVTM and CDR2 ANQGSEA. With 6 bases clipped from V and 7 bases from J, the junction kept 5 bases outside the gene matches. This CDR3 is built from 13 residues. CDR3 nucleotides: TGCAGCGTCGGACAGGGGGCTGGGCAGCCCCAGCATTTT. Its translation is CSVGQGAGQPQHF.

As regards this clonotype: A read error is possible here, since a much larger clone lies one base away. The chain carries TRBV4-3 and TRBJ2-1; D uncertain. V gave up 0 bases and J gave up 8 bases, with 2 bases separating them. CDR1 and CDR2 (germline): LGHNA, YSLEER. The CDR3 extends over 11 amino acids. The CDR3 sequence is CASSQEDEQFF. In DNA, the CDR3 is TGCGCCAGCAGCCAAGAAGATGAGCAGTTCTTC.

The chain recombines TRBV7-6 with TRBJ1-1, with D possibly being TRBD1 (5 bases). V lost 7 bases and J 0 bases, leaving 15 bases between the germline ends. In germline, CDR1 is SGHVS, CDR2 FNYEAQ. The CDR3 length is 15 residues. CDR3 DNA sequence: TGTGCCAGCACCGTGGGGGGTGACATGAACACTGAAGCTTTCTTT. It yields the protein CASTVGGDMNTEAFF.

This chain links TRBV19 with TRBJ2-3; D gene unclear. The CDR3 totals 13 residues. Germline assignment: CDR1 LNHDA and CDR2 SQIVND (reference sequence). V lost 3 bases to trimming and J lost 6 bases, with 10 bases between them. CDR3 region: CASSIPPADTQYF. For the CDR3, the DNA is TGTGCCAGTAGTATTCCCCCGGCGGATACGCAGTATTTT.

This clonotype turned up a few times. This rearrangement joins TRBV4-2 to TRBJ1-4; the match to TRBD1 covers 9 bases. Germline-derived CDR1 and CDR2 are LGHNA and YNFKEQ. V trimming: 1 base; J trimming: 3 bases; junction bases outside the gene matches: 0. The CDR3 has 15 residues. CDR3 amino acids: CASSQGQGANEKLFF. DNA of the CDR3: TGTGCCAGCAGCCAAGGACAGGGGGCTAATGAAAAACTGTTTTTT.

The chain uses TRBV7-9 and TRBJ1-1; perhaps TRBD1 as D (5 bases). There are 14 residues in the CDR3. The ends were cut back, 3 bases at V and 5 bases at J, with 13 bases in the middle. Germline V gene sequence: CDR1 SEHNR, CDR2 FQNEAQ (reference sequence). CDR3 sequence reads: CASSFQGVRTEAFF. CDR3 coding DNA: TGTGCCAGCAGCTTTCAGGGCGTGAGGACTGAAGCTTTCTTT.

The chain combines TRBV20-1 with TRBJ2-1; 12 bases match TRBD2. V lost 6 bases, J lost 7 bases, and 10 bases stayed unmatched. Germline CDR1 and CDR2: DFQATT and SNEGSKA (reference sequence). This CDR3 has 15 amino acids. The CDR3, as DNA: TGCAGTGCGTCGACTAGCGGGGGCCCTGGGAATGAGCAGTTCTTC. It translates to CSASTSGGPGNEQFF.

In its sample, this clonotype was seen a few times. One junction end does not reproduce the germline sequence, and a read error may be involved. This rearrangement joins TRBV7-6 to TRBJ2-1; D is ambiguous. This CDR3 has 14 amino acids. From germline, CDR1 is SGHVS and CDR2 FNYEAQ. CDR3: CASSLASHYNEQFF. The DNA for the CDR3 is TGTGCCAGTAGCTTAGCCTCTCATTACAATGAGCAGTTCTTC.

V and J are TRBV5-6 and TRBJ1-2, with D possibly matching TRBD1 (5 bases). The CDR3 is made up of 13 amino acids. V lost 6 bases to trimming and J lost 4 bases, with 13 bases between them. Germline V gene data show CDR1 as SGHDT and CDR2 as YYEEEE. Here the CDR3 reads CASKGTDLYGYTF. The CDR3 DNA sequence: TGTGCCAGCAAGGGGACGGACCTCTATGGCTACACCTTC.

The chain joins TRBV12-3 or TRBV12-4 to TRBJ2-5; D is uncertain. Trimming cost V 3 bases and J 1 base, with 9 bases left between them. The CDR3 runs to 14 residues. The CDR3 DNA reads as TGTGCCAGCAGTTTTGCGGCAGCCCAAGAGACCCAGTACTTC. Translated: CASSFAAAQETQYF.

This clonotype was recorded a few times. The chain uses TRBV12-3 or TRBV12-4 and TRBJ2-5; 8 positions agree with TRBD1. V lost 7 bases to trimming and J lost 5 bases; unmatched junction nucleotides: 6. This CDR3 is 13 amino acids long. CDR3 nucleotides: TGTGCCAGCACTAGGACAGGGTCTGAGACCCAGTACTTC. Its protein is CASTRTGSETQYF.

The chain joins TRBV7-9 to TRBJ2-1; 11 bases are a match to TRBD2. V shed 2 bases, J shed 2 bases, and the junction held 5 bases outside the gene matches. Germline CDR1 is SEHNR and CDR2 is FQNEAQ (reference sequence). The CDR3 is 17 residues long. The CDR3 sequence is CASSLFSSGGTYNEQFF. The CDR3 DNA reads TGTGCCAGCAGCTTATTCTCTAGCGGGGGGACCTACAATGAGCAGTTCTTC. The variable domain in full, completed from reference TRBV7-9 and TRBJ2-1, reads DTGVSQNPRHKITKRGQNVTFRCDPISEHNRLYWYRQTLGQGPEFLTYFQNEAQLEKSRLLSDRFSAERPKGSFSTLEIQRTEQGDSAMYLCASSLFSSGGTYNEQFFGPGTRLTVL.

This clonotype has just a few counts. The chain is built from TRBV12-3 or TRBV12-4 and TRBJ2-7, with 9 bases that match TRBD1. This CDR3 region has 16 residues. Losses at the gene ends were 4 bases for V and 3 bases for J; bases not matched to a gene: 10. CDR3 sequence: CASSSGQGGEVYEQYF. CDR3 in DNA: TGTGCCAGCAGTTCGGGACAGGGTGGGGAAGTCTACGAGCAGTACTTC.

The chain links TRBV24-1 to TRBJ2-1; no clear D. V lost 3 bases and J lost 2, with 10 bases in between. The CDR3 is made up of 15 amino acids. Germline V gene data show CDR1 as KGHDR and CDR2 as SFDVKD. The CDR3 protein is CATSDPARTYNEQFF. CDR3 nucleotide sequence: TGTGCCACCAGTGATCCGGCGCGGACCTACAATGAGCAGTTCTTC.

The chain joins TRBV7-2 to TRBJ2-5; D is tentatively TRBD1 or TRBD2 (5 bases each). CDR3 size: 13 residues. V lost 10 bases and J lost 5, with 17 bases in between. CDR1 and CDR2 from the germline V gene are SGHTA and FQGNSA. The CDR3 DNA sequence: TGTGCCACCCGGGGCACCGGTCGGGAGACCCAGTACTTC. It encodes CATRGTGRETQYF. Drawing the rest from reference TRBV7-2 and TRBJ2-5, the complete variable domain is GAGVSQSPSNKVTEKGKDVELRCDPISGHTALYWYRQSLGQGLEFLIYFQGNSAPDKSGLPSDRFSAERTGGSVSTLTIQRTQQEDSAVYLCATRGTGRETQYFGPGTRLLVL.